The clone carrying this T cell receptor beta chain has a single count. V lost 0 bases to trimming and J lost 1 base, with 19 bases between them. This CDR3 comprises 18 residues. CDR1 is SGDLS, CDR2 YYNGEE, per germline. In the study's own analysis: Counts of nucleated cells, estimated from reference gene primer amplification, were obtained. Assay used: immunoSEQ multiplex PCR; TCRdb lists only in-frame clones, some missing. V and J calls and clone size are as listed in that table; D and trimming were resolved from the DNA. The table has about 120,000 clones, 65% to 90% seen once. The sample belongs to a study of blood T cell repertoires in COVID-19. Overall study: Sites across the United States, Italy and Spain contributed samples from acute and convalescent COVID-19. Sources were T cells, B-cell-depleted T cells, or PBMCs; the material itself was cDNA or gDNA.

The TCR comes from a woman older than 75 with acute or convalescent COVID-19. The chain has TRBV9 and TRBJ1-1; D possibly corresponds to TRBD1 (6 bases). Sequenced input: peripheral blood. DNA of the CDR3: TGTGCCAGCAGCGTAGACCAAACAGGGACTATGTGGAACACTGAAGCTTTCTTT. Amino acid sequence: CASSVDQTGTMWNTEAFF.